Listed here are 6 T cell receptor beta chains from one sample, sequenced in a study of blood T cells in healthy people across ages. For the second PCR, which ran for 7 to 11 cycles, a sample-barcoded 5' primer and a J-beta primer mix were used. TCRdb used MiXCR to reprocess the 5' RACE reads, holding one entry per CDR3 protein. The data show about a million distinct CDR3 sequences, about two fifths seen once. The source material was blood. These receptors were taken from a man younger than 35 in good health.

The rearrangement uses TRBV4-2 and TRBJ1-1; no clear D. Trimming pared 3 bases from V and 4 bases from J, leaving 15 bases between. Germline assignment: CDR1 LGHNA and CDR2 YNFKEQ. CDR3 length: 15 residues. The CDR3 DNA follows: TGTGCCAGCAGCCATGCCGCAATGGGTCCCACTGAAGCTTTCTTT. Translating it yields CASSHAAMGPTEAFF.

The rearrangement joins TRBV3-1 to TRBJ2-7; 10 positions agree with TRBD2. The CDR3 consists of 15 residues. Germline CDR1 LGHDT, CDR2 YNNKEL (reference sequence). V lost 0 bases to trimming and J lost 4 bases; unmatched junction nucleotides: 3. The CDR3 region is CASSQDLLAGYEQYF. Here the CDR3 DNA reads TGTGCCAGCAGCCAAGATCTACTAGCGGGATACGAGCAGTACTTC.

A single count supports this clonotype. The gene calls are TRBV12-3 or TRBV12-4 and TRBJ2-7; 10 nucleotides line up with TRBD2. Trimming removed 2 bases from V and 7 bases from J; junction bases left unmatched: 20. CDR3 length: 19 residues. CDR3 coding DNA: TGTGCCAGCAGTTTACCCGTGAGTAGCGGGGGGTCACCCTACAATGAGCAGTACTTC. It is translated as CASSLPVSSGGSPYNEQYF.

J is TRBJ1-3 and V is TRBV4-3; D call uncertain. CDR3 size: 14 residues. Trimming took off 6 bases at V and 4 bases at J, with 13 bases between the two ends. CDR1 and CDR2 from the germline V gene are LGHNA and YSLEER. DNA of the CDR3: TGCGCCAGCAGTCAGGCGGCTGGGGGAAACACCATATATTTT. It codes for CASSQAAGGNTIYF.

Only a few counts were recorded for this clonotype. The chain carries TRBV7-2 and TRBJ1-2, with D perhaps TRBD1 (6 bases). Looked up from germline, CDR1 is SGHTA and CDR2 is FQGNSA. Trimming removed 5 bases from V and 5 bases from J, with 21 bases in between. The CDR3 is 16 residues long. The CDR3 loop is CASSPRTARPTYGYTF. The CDR3 DNA reads as TGTGCCAGCAGCCCTCGGACAGCGAGGCCTACTTATGGCTACACCTTC.

A note on this clonotype: This could be a read error, since a much larger clone is one nucleotide away. The chain is built from TRBV10-3 and TRBJ2-3; weak D call: TRBD1 (6 bases). Between the trimmed V and J ends, which lost 4 bases and 4 bases, there was a span of 15 bases. The germline V gene has CDR1 ENHRY and CDR2 SYGVKD. The CDR3 has 15 residues. CDR3 loop: CAISAAGAESDTQYF. Here the CDR3 DNA reads TGTGCCATCAGTGCAGCAGGGGCGGAATCAGATACGCAGTATTTT.